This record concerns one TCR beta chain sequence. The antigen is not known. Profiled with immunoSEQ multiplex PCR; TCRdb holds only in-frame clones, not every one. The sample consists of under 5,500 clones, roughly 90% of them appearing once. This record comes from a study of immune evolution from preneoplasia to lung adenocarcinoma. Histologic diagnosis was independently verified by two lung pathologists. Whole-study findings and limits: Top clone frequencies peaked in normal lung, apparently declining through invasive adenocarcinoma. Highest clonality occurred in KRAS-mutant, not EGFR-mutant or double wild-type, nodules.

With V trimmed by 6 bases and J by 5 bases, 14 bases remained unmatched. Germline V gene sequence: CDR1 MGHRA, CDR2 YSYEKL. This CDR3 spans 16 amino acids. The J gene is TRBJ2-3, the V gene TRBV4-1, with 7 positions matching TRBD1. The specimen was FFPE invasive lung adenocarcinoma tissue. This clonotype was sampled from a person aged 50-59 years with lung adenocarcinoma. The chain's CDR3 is CASSSGTVYFGDTQYF. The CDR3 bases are TGCGCCAGCAGTTCCGGGACAGTCTATTTCGGAGATACGCAGTATTTT.